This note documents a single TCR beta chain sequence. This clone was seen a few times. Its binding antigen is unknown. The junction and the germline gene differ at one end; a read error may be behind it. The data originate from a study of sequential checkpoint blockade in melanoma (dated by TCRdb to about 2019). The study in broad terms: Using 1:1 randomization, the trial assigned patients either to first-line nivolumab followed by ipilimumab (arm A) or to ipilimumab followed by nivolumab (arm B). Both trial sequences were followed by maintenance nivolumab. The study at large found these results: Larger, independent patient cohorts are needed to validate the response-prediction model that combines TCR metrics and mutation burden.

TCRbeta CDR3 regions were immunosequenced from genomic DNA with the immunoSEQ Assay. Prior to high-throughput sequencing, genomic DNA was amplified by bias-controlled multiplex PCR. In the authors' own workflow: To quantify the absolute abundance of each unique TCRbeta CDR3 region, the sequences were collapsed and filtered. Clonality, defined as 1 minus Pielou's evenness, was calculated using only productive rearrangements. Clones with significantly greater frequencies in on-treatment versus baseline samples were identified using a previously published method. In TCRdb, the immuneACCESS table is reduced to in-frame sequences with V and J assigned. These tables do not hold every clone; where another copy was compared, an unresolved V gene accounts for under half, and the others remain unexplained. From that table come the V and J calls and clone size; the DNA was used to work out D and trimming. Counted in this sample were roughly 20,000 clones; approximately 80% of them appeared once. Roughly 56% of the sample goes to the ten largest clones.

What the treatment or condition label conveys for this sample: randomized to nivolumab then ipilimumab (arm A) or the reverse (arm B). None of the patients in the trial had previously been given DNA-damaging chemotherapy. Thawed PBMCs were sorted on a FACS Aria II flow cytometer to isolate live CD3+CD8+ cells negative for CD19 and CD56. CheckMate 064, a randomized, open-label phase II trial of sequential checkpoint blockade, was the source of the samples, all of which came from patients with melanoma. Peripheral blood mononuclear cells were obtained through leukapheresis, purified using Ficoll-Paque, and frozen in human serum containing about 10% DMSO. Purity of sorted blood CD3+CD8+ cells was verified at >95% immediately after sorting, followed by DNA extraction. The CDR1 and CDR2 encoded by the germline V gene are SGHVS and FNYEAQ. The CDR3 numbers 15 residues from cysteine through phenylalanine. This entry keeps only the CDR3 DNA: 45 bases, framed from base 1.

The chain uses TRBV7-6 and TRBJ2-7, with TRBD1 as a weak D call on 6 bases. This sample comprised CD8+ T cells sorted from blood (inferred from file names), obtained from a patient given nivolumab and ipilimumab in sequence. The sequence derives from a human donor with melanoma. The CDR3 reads CASTLFSGQSYEQYF. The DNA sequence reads TGTGCCAGCACCTTATTTTCTGGACAGAGCTACGAGCAGTACTTC.